The source of this T cell receptor (beta chain) is a study of control samples from healthy donors and cancer patients. Here immunoSEQ multiplex PCR was the method, and the copy in TCRdb shows in-frame clones only, minus some. The table has around 90,000 clones, about nine tenths seen once; the top ten hold roughly 20%. Material: blood. This receptor was taken from a man aged 30-40 years in good health.

The CDR3, as DNA: TGTGCCAGCAGCTTGGGGGGCCCCCGGTTCCCCCTCCACTTT. Its translation: CASSLGGPRFPLHF. The gene calls are TRBV5-6 and TRBJ1-6; D is perhaps TRBD1 (5 bases). Germline loops: CDR1 SGHDT, CDR2 YYEEEE. The CDR3 loop spans 14 amino acids. The V gene lost 0 bases and the J gene lost 13 bases, with 14 bases spanning the gap.